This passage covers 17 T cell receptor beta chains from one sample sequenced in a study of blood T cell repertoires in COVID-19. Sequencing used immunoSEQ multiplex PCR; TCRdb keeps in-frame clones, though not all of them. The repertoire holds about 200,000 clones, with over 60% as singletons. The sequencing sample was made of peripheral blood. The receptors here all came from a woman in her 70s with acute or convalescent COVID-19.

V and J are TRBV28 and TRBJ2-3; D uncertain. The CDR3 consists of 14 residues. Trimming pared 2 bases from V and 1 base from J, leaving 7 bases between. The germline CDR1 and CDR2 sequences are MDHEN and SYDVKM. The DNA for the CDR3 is TGTGCCAGCAGTTTAGGGCTCCGCACAGATACGCAGTATTTT. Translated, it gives CASSLGLRTDTQYF. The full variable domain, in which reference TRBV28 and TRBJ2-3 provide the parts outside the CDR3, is DVKVTQSSRYLVKRTGEKVFLECVQDMDHENMFWYRQDPGLGLRLIYFSYDVKMKEKGDIPEGYSVSREKKERFSLILESASTNQTSMYLCASSLGLRTDTQYFGPGTRLTVL.

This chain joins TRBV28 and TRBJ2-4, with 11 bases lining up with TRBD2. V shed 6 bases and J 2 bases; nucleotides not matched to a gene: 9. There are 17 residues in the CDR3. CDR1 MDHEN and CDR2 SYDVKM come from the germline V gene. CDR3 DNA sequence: TGTGCCAGCAGCAGAGGGACTAGCGGAGTGCCCAAAAACATTCAGTACTTC. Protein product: CASSRGTSGVPKNIQYF.

This CDR3 is CASSFPRDRGSTGELFF. The CDR3 coding sequence is TGTGCCAGCAGCTTTCCCCGAGATAGGGGAAGCACCGGGGAGCTGTTTTTT. V gene TRBV7-9 combines with J gene TRBJ2-2; tentatively, D is TRBD1 (5 bases). The CDR3 spans 17 residues. Germline CDR1 and CDR2: SEHNR and FQNEAQ (reference sequence). V lost 3 bases, J lost 4 bases, and 18 bases lay in between.

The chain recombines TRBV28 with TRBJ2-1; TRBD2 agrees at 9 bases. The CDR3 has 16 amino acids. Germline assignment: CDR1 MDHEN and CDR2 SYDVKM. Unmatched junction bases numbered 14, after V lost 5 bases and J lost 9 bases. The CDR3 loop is CASSPPGVAGDGEQFF. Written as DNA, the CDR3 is TGTGCCAGCAGTCCGCCTGGGGTAGCGGGAGACGGTGAGCAGTTCTTC.

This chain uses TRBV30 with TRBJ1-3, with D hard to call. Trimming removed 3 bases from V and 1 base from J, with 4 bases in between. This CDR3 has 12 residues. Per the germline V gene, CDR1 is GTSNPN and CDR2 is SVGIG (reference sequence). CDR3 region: CAWRTSGNTIYF. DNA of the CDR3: TGTGCCTGGAGAACTTCTGGAAACACCATATATTTT.

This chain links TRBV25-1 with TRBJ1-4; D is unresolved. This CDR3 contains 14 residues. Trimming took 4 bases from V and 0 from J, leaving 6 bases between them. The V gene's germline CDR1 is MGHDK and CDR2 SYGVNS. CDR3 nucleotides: TGTGCCAGCAGTGGGAGTGCAACTAATGAAAAACTGTTTTTT. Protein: CASSGSATNEKLFF.

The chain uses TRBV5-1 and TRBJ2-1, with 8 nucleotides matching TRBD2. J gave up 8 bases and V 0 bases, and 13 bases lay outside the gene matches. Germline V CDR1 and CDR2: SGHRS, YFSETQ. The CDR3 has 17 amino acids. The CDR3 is CASSLGVSSGSLDEQFF. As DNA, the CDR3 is TGCGCCAGCAGCTTGGGCGTCTCCAGCGGGAGTCTAGATGAGCAGTTCTTC.

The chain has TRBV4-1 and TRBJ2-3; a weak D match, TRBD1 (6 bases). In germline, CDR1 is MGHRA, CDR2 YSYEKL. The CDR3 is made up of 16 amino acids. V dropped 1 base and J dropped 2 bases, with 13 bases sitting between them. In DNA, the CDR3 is TGCGCCAGCAGCCAAGTGGGGCAGGGGTTCACAGATACGCAGTATTTT. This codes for CASSQVGQGFTDTQYF.

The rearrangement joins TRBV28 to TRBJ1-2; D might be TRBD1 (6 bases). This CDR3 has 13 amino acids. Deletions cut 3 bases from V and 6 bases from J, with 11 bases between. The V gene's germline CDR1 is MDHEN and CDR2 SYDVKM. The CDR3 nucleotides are TGTGCCAGCAGTTTCGATGCAGGGGATGGCTACACCTTC. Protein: CASSFDAGDGYTF.

The CDR3 DNA sequence: TGTGCCAGCAGTATAACCGGGACAGGGTCCACCGGGGAGCTGTTTTTT. It encodes CASSITGTGSTGELFF. This chain uses TRBV2 with TRBJ2-2; TRBD1 matches at 9 bases. V dropped 5 bases and J dropped 4; count of bases not matched to a gene: 8. The CDR3 has 16 residues. Germline V gene lookup returns CDR1 SNHLY and CDR2 FYNNEI. Supplemented by reference TRBV2 and TRBJ2-2, the full variable domain reads EPEVTQTPSHQVTQMGQEVILRCVPISNHLYFYWYRQILGQKVEFLVSFYNNEISEKSEIFDDQFSVERPDGSNFTLKIRSTKLEDSAMYFCASSITGTGSTGELFFGEGSRLTVL.

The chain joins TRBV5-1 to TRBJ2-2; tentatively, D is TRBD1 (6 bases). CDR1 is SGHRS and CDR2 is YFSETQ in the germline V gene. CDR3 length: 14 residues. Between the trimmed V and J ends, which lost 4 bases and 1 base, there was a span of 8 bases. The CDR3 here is CASSRGMNTGELFF. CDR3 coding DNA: TGCGCCAGCAGCAGGGGGATGAACACCGGGGAGCTGTTTTTT.

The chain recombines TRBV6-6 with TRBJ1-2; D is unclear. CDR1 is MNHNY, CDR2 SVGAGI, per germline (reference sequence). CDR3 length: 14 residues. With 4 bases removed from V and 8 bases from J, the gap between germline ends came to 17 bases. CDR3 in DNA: TGTGCCAGCAGTTCGAAACTTTCGGAGGGAGGCTACACCTTC. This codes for CASSSKLSEGGYTF.

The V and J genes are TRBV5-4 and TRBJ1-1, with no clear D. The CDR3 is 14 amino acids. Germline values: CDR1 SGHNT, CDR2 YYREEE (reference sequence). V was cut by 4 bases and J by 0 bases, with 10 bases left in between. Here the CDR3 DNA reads TGTGCCAGCAGCGCTGACATGGTGAACACTGAAGCTTTCTTT. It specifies CASSADMVNTEAFF.

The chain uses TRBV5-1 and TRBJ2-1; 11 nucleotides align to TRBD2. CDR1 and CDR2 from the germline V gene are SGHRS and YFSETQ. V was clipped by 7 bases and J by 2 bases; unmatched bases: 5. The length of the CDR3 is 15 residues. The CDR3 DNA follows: TGCGCCAGCGGATTAGCGGGAGGGACCTACAATGAGCAGTTCTTC. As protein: CASGLAGGTYNEQFF.

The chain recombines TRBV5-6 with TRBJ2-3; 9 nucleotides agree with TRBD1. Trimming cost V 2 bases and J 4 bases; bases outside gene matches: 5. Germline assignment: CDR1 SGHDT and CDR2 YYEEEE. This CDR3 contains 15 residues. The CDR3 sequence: CASSFGTGTPDTQYF. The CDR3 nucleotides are TGTGCCAGCAGCTTTGGGACAGGGACCCCAGATACGCAGTATTTT. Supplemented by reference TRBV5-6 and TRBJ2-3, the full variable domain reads DAGVTQSPTHLIKTRGQQVTLRCSPKSGHDTVSWYQQALGQGPQFIFQYYEEEERQRGNFPDRFSGHQFPNYSSELNVNALLLGDSALYLCASSFGTGTPDTQYFGPGTRLTVL.

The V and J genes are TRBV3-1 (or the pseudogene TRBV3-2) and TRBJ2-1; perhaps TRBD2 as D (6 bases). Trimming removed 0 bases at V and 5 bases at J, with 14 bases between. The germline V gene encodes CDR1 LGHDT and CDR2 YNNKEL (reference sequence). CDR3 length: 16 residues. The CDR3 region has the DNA TGTGCCAGCAGCCAAGATGGGCTAGCGCGGGACAATGAGCAGTTCTTC. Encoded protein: CASSQDGLARDNEQFF.

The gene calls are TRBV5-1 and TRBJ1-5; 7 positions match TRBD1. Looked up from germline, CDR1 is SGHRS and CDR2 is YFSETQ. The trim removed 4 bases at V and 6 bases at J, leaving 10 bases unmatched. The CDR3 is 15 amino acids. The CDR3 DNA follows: TGCGCCAGCAGCCCCGGTGACAGGGAATTTCAGCCCCAGCATTTT. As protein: CASSPGDREFQPQHF.